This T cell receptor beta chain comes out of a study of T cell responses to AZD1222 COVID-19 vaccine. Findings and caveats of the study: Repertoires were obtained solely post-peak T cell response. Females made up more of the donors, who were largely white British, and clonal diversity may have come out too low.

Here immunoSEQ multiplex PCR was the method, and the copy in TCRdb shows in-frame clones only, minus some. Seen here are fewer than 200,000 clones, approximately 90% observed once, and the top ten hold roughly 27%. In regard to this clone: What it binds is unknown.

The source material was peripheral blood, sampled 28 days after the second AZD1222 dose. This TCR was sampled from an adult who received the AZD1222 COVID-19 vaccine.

The CDR3 region has the DNA TGTGCCAGCAGTCCCCTGGGTCTTAATGAAAAACTGTTTTTT. Its protein product is CASSPLGLNEKLFF. This chain uses TRBV6-5 with TRBJ1-4, with D uncertain. Germline CDR1 is MNHEY and CDR2 is SVGAGI. V was pared by 5 bases and J by 4 bases, with 11 bases between. This CDR3 region has 14 residues.